A single sample is the source of the 20 T cell receptor beta chains below, sequenced in a study of cytomegalovirus exposure and HLA in healthy donors (dated by TCRdb to 2015 to 2018). Library creation used the immunoSEQ multiplex PCR assay. The multiplex PCR relied on a mix of 60 forward primers for TCR Vbeta segments and 13 reverse primers for TCR Jbeta segments. This is the immuneACCESS table as TCRdb keeps it, with only in-frame sequences that have V and J called. A part of the clones is gone; compared with another copy, unresolved V genes explain less than half, and the rest is unexplained. Counted in this sample were approximately 170,000 clones; 75% to 90% of them appeared once. Roughly 1.2% of the sample rests with the top ten. Sequenced material: PBMCs. These receptors came from a boy younger than 10 in good health and CMV-seronegative.

In this sample, this clone turned up once. The chain joins TRBV29-1 to TRBJ1-6; D call uncertain. The V end was cut by 4 bases, the J end by 0 bases, with 7 bases between. Germline CDR1 SQVTM, CDR2 ANQGSEA. The CDR3 length is 14 residues. CDR3 amino acids: CSVVGSSYNSPLHF. In DNA, the CDR3 is TGCAGCGTTGTAGGGAGCTCCTATAATTCACCCCTCCACTTT.

The chain links TRBV6-5 to TRBJ1-3, with 9 bases lining up with TRBD1. V shed 6 bases, J shed 3 bases, and the junction held 6 bases outside the gene matches. This CDR3 region has 15 residues. Germline V gene data show CDR1 as MNHEY and CDR2 as SVGAGI. The DNA for the CDR3 is TGTGCCAGCAGAAAGGGACAGGGTGTTGGAAACACCATATATTTT. Translated, it gives CASRKGQGVGNTIYF.

The chain links TRBV27 to TRBJ1-5; 8 positions agree with TRBD1. Unmatched junction bases numbered 4, after V lost 6 bases and J lost 6 bases. This CDR3 spans 13 amino acids. In germline, CDR1 is MNHEY, CDR2 SMNVEV (reference sequence). The CDR3 nucleotides are TGTGCCAGCAGGAGGACAGGGAGTCAGCCCCAGCATTTT. It yields the protein CASRRTGSQPQHF.

The chain employs TRBV20-1 and TRBJ1-2; the D is unclear. V lost 1 base to trimming and J lost 5 bases, with 5 bases between them. This CDR3 is built from 11 residues. Germline V gives CDR1 DFQATT, CDR2 SNEGSKA (reference sequence). For the CDR3, the DNA is TGCAGTGCTAGAGGAGAGTATGGCTACACCTTC. Translation gives CSARGEYGYTF.

This chain joins TRBV7-8 and TRBJ1-3; maybe TRBD1 (6 bases). V gave up 5 bases and J gave up 4 bases, with 12 bases separating them. The CDR3 covers 14 residues. Germline CDR1 and CDR2: SGHVS and FQNEAQ. DNA for the CDR3: TGTGCCAGCAGCGCTACCAGGGGCGGAAACACCATATATTTT. Translation: CASSATRGGNTIYF.

The V and J genes are TRBV7-7 and TRBJ2-7; 8 bases align to TRBD1. Germline V gives CDR1 SSHAT, CDR2 FNYEAQ (reference sequence). CDR3 length equals 14 residues. J gave up 3 bases and V 4 bases, and 5 bases lay outside the gene matches. The CDR3 region has the DNA TGTGCCAGCAGCTACCGACAGGGGAGCTACGAGCAGTACGTC. It codes for CASSYRQGSYEQYV.

This clone was picked up one time. The gene calls are TRBV7-6 and TRBJ2-3, with 8 positions matching TRBD1. V lost 1 base, J lost 5 bases, and 14 bases stayed unmatched. Germline-derived CDR1 and CDR2 are SGHVS and FNYEAQ. This CDR3 spans 18 amino acids. In DNA form, the CDR3 reads TGTGCCAGCAGCTTAGTAGGAGTGGCAGGGGGCTTTGTAGATACGCAGTATTTT. Translating gives CASSLVGVAGGFVDTQYF.

The chain employs TRBV28 and TRBJ1-5; D might be TRBD1 (5 bases). The CDR3 has 14 amino acids. Per germline, CDR1 MDHEN and CDR2 SYDVKM. V was cut by 3 bases and J by 1 base, with 7 bases left in between. The CDR3 protein is CASSFGGSNQPQHF. The CDR3, as DNA: TGTGCCAGCAGTTTCGGGGGGAGCAATCAGCCCCAGCATTTT.

The chain links TRBV7-8 to TRBJ2-3; 9 bases agree with TRBD2. The CDR3 runs to 15 residues. Per germline, CDR1 SGHVS and CDR2 FQNEAQ. J was trimmed by 2 bases and V by 5 bases; bases with no gene match: 5. CDR3 DNA: TGTGCCAGCAGCCCGCGGACTAGCGACACAGATACGCAGTATTTT. It encodes CASSPRTSDTDTQYF.

This rearrangement joins TRBV6-1 to TRBJ2-2; D not certain. CDR3 size: 14 residues. The germline V gene encodes CDR1 MNHNS and CDR2 SASEGT. The germline V and J ends were trimmed by 6 bases and 0 bases, with 8 bases remaining between them. CDR3 loop: CASSGESNTGELFF. Written as DNA, the CDR3 is TGTGCCAGCAGCGGAGAATCGAACACCGGGGAGCTGTTTTTT.

The chain is built from TRBV7-9 and TRBJ2-7, with 7 bases lining up with TRBD2. With 0 bases clipped from V and 0 bases from J, the junction kept 5 bases outside the gene matches. From germline, CDR1 is SEHNR and CDR2 FQNEAQ (reference sequence). This CDR3 has 16 residues. CDR3 in DNA: TGTGCCAGCAGCTTAGCGCTTGGCGGGAGCTCCTACGAGCAGTACTTC. It codes for CASSLALGGSSYEQYF.

J is TRBJ1-1 and V is TRBV6-1, with TRBD1 identical over 7 bases. Germline CDR1 MNHNS, CDR2 SASEGT. Unmatched junction bases numbered 4, after V lost 6 bases and J lost 0 bases. The CDR3 sequence is 14 residues long. The CDR3 nucleotides read TGTGCCAGCAGACTACAGGGGCTGAACACTGAAGCTTTCTTT. Translated: CASRLQGLNTEAFF.

V is TRBV25-1 and J is TRBJ2-7, with D tentatively TRBD2 (6 bases). This CDR3 region has 13 residues. From germline, CDR1 is MGHDK and CDR2 SYGVNS. The germline V and J ends were trimmed by 5 bases and 3 bases, with 11 bases remaining between them. The CDR3 spells CASSQGRGYEQYF. Here the CDR3 DNA reads TGTGCCAGCAGTCAAGGGCGGGGCTACGAGCAGTACTTC.

The J gene is TRBJ2-5, the V gene TRBV25-1; D is perhaps TRBD1 (5 bases). CDR3 length: 17 residues. Per the germline V gene, CDR1 is MGHDK and CDR2 is SYGVNS. V was clipped by 2 bases and J by 2 bases, with 18 bases between them. For the CDR3, the DNA is TGTGCCAGCAGTGAAGTTGGACAACCATCTTCACAAGAGACCCAGTACTTC. Protein sequence: CASSEVGQPSSQETQYF. The complete variable domain, with remaining parts taken from reference TRBV25-1 and TRBJ2-5, reads EADIYQTPRYLVIGTGKKITLECSQTMGHDKMYWYQQDPGMELHLIHYSYGVNSTEKGDLSSESTVSRIRTEHFPLTLESARPSHTSQYLCASSEVGQPSSQETQYFGPGTRLLVL.

This rearrangement joins TRBV19 to TRBJ1-2; tentative D call: TRBD1 (6 bases). The germline V gene has CDR1 LNHDA and CDR2 SQIVND (reference sequence). This CDR3 is 15 amino acids long. Between the trimmed V and J ends, which lost 6 bases and 4 bases, there was a span of 18 bases. As DNA, the CDR3 is TGTGCCAGTAGAGCCGGGACAAGTCTTGTCTATGGCTACACCTTC. The encoded protein is CASRAGTSLVYGYTF. The whole variable domain, filled in from reference TRBV19 and TRBJ1-2, reads DGGITQSPKYLFRKEGQNVTLSCEQNLNHDAMYWYRQDPGQGLRLIYYSQIVNDFQKGDIAEGYSVSREKKESFPLTVTSAQKNPTAFYLCASRAGTSLVYGYTFGSGTRLTVV.

J is TRBJ2-2 and V is TRBV11-2, with TRBD2 matching 8 bases. Germline V gene sequence: CDR1 SGHAT, CDR2 FQNNGV. This CDR3 has 15 amino acids. V gave up 0 bases and J gave up 6 bases; unmatched junction bases: 3. The CDR3 sequence is CASSLDRGGSGELFF. For the CDR3, the DNA is TGTGCCAGCAGCTTAGATCGGGGGGGGTCCGGGGAGCTGTTTTTT.

This clone was recorded a few times. The CDR3 sequence is CASIPVAGGKTQYF. CDR3 sequence (DNA): TGTGCCAGCATCCCAGTAGCGGGAGGGAAGACCCAGTACTTC. J is TRBJ2-5 and V is TRBV7-6, with TRBD2 matching over 11 bases. The CDR3 has 14 amino acids. Germline loops: CDR1 SGHVS, CDR2 FNYEAQ. V lost 7 bases, J lost 6 bases, and 7 bases stayed unmatched.

V and J are TRBV27 and TRBJ2-7; TRBD2 matches at 16 bases. Trimming took 5 bases from V and 7 from J; bases not matched to a gene: 8. The V gene's germline CDR1 is MNHEY and CDR2 SMNVEV (reference sequence). The CDR3 is 16 amino acids. The CDR3 bases are TGTGCCAGCAGTCCACTGGGACTAGCGGGAGGGAAAGAGCAGTACTTC. Translating gives CASSPLGLAGGKEQYF.

The J gene is TRBJ2-7, the V gene TRBV7-9; no clear D. The CDR3 contains 12 residues. Germline V gene data show CDR1 as SEHNR and CDR2 as FQNEAQ (reference sequence). Trimming left V 5 bases short and J 4 bases short, with 9 bases between. This CDR3 is CASSPLDYEQYF. Here the CDR3 DNA reads TGTGCCAGCAGCCCCCTAGATTACGAGCAGTACTTC.

The chain has TRBV18 and TRBJ2-5; 7 bases match TRBD1. Germline values: CDR1 KGHSH, CDR2 LQKENI. The CDR3 runs to 15 residues. The J segment lost 1 base and the V segment lost 2 bases, leaving 4 bases of the junction unmatched. CDR3 bases: TGTGCCAGCTCACCAGAAGACAGGGTCCAAGAGACCCAGTACTTC. Residues: CASSPEDRVQETQYF.